This is a list of T cell receptor beta chains from one sample in a study of cytomegalovirus exposure and HLA in healthy donors. TCRdb keeps only in-frame clones here, not all; method: immunoSEQ multiplex PCR. The data contain roughly 130,000 clones, around three quarters of them seen just once; the ten biggest clones take up 1%. The specimen sequenced was PBMCs. These receptors came from a man in his forties or fifties in good health and CMV-seronegative. Each CDR3 is given without its conserved first and last residue. A D gene is named only where the DNA matches it firmly. Some rows mark clone size as missing; the rest say once, few, many or name a class of expanded clone.

j_call v_call clone_size cdr3_length d_call cdr3_aa
TRBJ2-3 TRBV7-2 . 12 . ASSGPTYTDTQY
TRBJ2-1 TRBV6-5 . 14 TRBD2 ASSYSGTSGWGEQF
TRBJ1-2 TRBV5-1 . 12 . ASSLDRTNYGYT
TRBJ2-7 TRBV27 once 15 . ASSLPRAQGGFHEQY
TRBJ1-4 TRBV15 once 14 . ATSPRDGLDNEKLF
TRBJ2-7 TRBV11-2 . 14 TRBD1 ASSGIRQGSTYEQY
TRBJ2-1 TRBV7-9 . 12 TRBD1 ASSRGQEYNEQF
TRBJ2-7 TRBV6-5 . 11 TRBD1 ATQGQGAFEQY
TRBJ2-2 TRBV11-2 . 16 TRBD2 ASSRAGGGWGYTGELF
TRBJ2-5 TRBV25-1 once 15 TRBD2 ASSEYLGLAGEETQY
TRBJ2-5 TRBV5-1 . 12 TRBD2 ASSQAGRGETQY
TRBJ1-1 TRBV5-5 . 12 TRBD1 ASSLGQRPREAF
TRBJ1-1 TRBV27 . 11 . ASRTQGNTEAF
TRBJ1-1 TRBV10-3 . 13 . AISDNVVRNTEAF
TRBJ2-7 TRBV10-1 . 10 . ASTAGEYEQY
TRBJ2-7 TRBV5-1 . 12 . ASSLLVRGDEQY
TRBJ2-2 TRBV9 . 14 . ASSVAGQGATGELF
TRBJ2-7 TRBV5-1 once 14 TRBD1 ASSSFAGQGTYEQY
TRBJ2-1 TRBV4-2 . 13 TRBD2 ASSQDRGRANEQF
TRBJ1-5 TRBV6-1 . 13 . ASSVGPADNQPQH
TRBJ1-1 TRBV30 . 11 . AWSPHGGTEAF
TRBJ2-6 TRBV18 . 17 . ASSPLAGTDLSGANVLT
TRBJ2-7 TRBV29-1 . 12 . SVEDREQGYEQY
TRBJ2-3 TRBV2 once 8 . ASSRVTQY
TRBJ2-6 TRBV6-5 . 13 . ASSRQSTGANVLT
TRBJ1-2 TRBV15 . 11 . ATSRDWGGGYT
. TRBV30 . 10 . AWTGVPYEQY
TRBJ1-2 TRBV6-5 . 12 . ASSYRSQGYGYT
TRBJ1-2 TRBV28 . 11 TRBD1 ASSAGGNYGYT
TRBJ1-4 TRBV6-5 . 13 TRBD1 ASSRGTGENEKLF
TRBJ2-5 TRBV7-9 . 10 . ASSLQGETQY
TRBJ1-2 TRBV5-1 once 12 . ASSLATATGGYT
TRBJ2-5 TRBV7-6 once 12 TRBD1 ASSKGQGRETQY
TRBJ2-3 TRBV6-1 few 12 . ASRGGIGTDTQY
TRBJ1-3 TRBV6-5 . 12 . ASSPGGSGNTIY
TRBJ1-1 TRBV19 . 11 . ASIPRQNTEAF
TRBJ2-7 TRBV2 . 13 . ASSEVQKVTYEQY
TRBJ2-3 TRBV29-1 . 12 TRBD2 SGSLAGGPDTQY
TRBJ1-1 TRBV5-1 . 13 TRBD1 ASSTSGQENTEAF
TRBJ2-7 TRBV6-1 . 11 . ASSEGSTYEQY
TRBJ2-3 TRBV9 . 15 TRBD2 ASSVGGGSNSTDTQY
TRBJ1-5 TRBV27 . 14 . ASSLLSPRGNQPQH
TRBJ2-1 TRBV4-2 . 14 TRBD2 ASSQGRGSSYNEQF
TRBJ1-6 TRBV4-1 once 12 . ASSPPGVQSPLH
TRBJ2-5 TRBV9 . 13 TRBD2 ASSTTGTNGETQY
TRBJ2-2 TRBV2 . 10 TRBD2 ASTGLAGELF